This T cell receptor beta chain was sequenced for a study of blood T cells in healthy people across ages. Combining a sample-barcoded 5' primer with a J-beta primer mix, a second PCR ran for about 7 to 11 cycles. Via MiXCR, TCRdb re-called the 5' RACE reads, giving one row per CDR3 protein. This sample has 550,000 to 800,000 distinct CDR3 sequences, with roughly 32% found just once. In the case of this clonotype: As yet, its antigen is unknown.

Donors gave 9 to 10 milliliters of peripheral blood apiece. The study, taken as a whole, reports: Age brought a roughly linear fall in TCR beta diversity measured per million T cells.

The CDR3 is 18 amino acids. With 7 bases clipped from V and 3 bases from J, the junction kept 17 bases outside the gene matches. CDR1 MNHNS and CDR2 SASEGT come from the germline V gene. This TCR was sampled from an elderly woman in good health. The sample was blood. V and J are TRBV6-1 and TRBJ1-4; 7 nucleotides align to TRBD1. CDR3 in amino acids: CASTRRQGATRANEKLFF. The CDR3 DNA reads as TGTGCCAGCACCCGGCGACAGGGAGCTACTAGAGCTAATGAAAAACTGTTTTTT.